This T cell receptor (beta chain) appears in the sequencing data of a study of monozygotic twins with inflammatory bowel disease. Germline loops: CDR1 MNHEY, CDR2 SMNVEV (reference sequence). The length of the CDR3 is 15 residues. One entry per CDR3 protein, without DNA, is what TCRdb gives after re-calling the 5' RACE reads. This sample's clone table lists under 130,000 distinct CDR3 sequences. Input material: blood. The V gene is TRBV27, the J gene TRBJ1-1; checking the TCRdb D call of TRBD1 is not possible without DNA. This sequence was found in a human donor with ulcerative colitis or Crohn's disease, or a healthy co-twin of an affected twin (not recorded which). The CDR3 here is CASSTRQGLNTEAFF.